The 22 T cell receptor beta chains below come from one sample, sequenced in a study of lymphopenia after photon versus proton radiotherapy. Sequenced by immunoSEQ multiplex PCR; TCRdb stores in-frame clones only, minus some. The sample consists of around 13,000 clones, 70% to 85% of them appearing once. This material consisted of peripheral blood, taken from a patient treated with photon-based radiotherapy. Receptor source: a man between 50 and 59 years old with gastric cancer.

The chain links TRBV6-5 to TRBJ1-1, with 7 bases aligning to TRBD1. Germline lookup yields CDR1 MNHEY and CDR2 SVGAGI. The CDR3 sequence is 14 residues long. The trim removed 7 bases at V and 1 base at J, leaving 6 bases unmatched. DNA for the CDR3: TGTGCCAGCATACCGGGACAGCCGAACACTGAAGCTTTCTTT. Translating gives CASIPGQPNTEAFF.

This sequence joins TRBV2 and TRBJ2-5; weak D call: TRBD2 (7 bases). The CDR3 totals 14 residues. Trimming cost V 10 bases and J 1 base, with 16 bases left between them. CDR1 is SNHLY and CDR2 is FYNNEI in the germline V gene. The CDR3 DNA sequence: TGTGCCATTCCCCTGGGGGGGGCCCAAGAGACCCAGTACTTC. Translated: CAIPLGGAQETQYF.

The rearrangement links TRBV7-8 to TRBJ1-1, with TRBD1 as a possible D gene (6 bases). This CDR3 is built from 13 residues. V was pared by 5 bases and J by 6 bases, with 13 bases between. CDR1 is SGHVS and CDR2 is FQNEAQ in the germline V gene. CDR3 amino acids: CASSLPGGSEAFF. The CDR3 DNA reads TGTGCCAGCAGCCTACCGGGGGGCTCTGAAGCTTTCTTT.

The chain has TRBV25-1 and TRBJ1-2, with D tentatively TRBD1 (5 bases). Germline loops: CDR1 MGHDK, CDR2 SYGVNS. The CDR3 spans 13 residues. The V end lost 2 bases, the J end lost 2 bases, and 6 bases lay between the germline ends. The CDR3 coding sequence is TGTGCCAGCAGTGAAGGACAAAACTATGGCTACACCTTC. This encodes CASSEGQNYGYTF.

The chain recombines TRBV5-1 with TRBJ1-4; D not resolved. The length of the CDR3 is 13 residues. With 2 bases removed from V and 3 bases from J, the gap between germline ends came to 5 bases. Germline CDR1 and CDR2: SGHRS and YFSETQ. CDR3 protein: CASSFRPNEKLFF. The CDR3, as DNA: TGCGCCAGCAGCTTTCGACCTAATGAAAAACTGTTTTTT. Full variable domain (rest looked up from reference TRBV5-1 and TRBJ1-4): KAGVTQTPRYLIKTRGQQVTLSCSPISGHRSVSWYQQTPGQGLQFLFEYFSETQRNKGNFPGRFSGRQFSNSRSEMNVSTLELGDSALYLCASSFRPNEKLFFGSGTQLSVL.

The genes are TRBV5-5 and TRBJ2-5; no clear D gene. Germline values: CDR1 SGHKS, CDR2 YYEKEE (reference sequence). Trimming shortened V by 2 bases and J by 1 base, and 9 bases separated the two germline ends. The CDR3 is 14 amino acids. The CDR3 DNA sequence: TGTGCCAGCAGCTTTGGTCTAACCCAAGAGACCCAGTACTTC. Protein sequence: CASSFGLTQETQYF.

There are a few counts of this clone. The V gene is TRBV19, the J gene TRBJ1-5; possibly TRBD1 for D (6 bases). Germline V CDR1 and CDR2: LNHDA, SQIVND (reference sequence). The CDR3 covers 15 residues. Trimming shortened V by 6 bases and J by 2 bases, and 14 bases separated the two germline ends. The CDR3 loop is CASSPSGAGNQPQHF. The CDR3 nucleotides are TGTGCCAGTAGCCCATCGGGGGCAGGCAATCAGCCCCAGCATTTT.

This clone was recorded a few times. The J gene is TRBJ1-2, the V gene TRBV7-8; D remains unclear. V was cut by 2 bases and J by 8 bases, with 21 bases left in between. CDR1 SGHVS and CDR2 FQNEAQ come from the germline V gene. This CDR3 spans 16 amino acids. CDR3 region: CASSLIVGRIPRGYTF. The CDR3 nucleotides read TGTGCCAGCAGCTTAATCGTGGGCCGGATACCGAGGGGCTACACCTTC.

This chain joins TRBV5-1 and TRBJ2-5; D unclear. V was shortened by 0 bases and J by 4 bases, with 10 bases between the two germline ends. This CDR3 spans 14 amino acids. The germline CDR1 and CDR2 sequences are SGHRS and YFSETQ. CDR3 in amino acids: CASSLAVATETQYF. The CDR3 nucleotides read TGCGCCAGCAGCTTGGCCGTGGCCACAGAGACCCAGTACTTC.

This clone turned up a few times. The chain links TRBV5-4 to TRBJ2-2; TRBD1 aligns across 8 bases. This CDR3 is built from 13 residues. Germline loops: CDR1 SGHNT, CDR2 YYREEE (reference sequence). With 5 bases clipped from V and 6 bases from J, the junction kept 3 bases outside the gene matches. CDR3 sequence reads: CASSPRGPGELFF. Here the CDR3 DNA reads TGTGCCAGCAGTCCCAGGGGGCCCGGGGAGCTGTTTTTT.

The chain recombines TRBV7-2 with TRBJ2-7, with D maybe TRBD2 (5 bases). The germline V gene encodes CDR1 SGHTA and CDR2 FQGNSA. CDR3 length equals 16 residues. V was clipped by 2 bases and J by 5 bases, with 19 bases between them. The CDR3 DNA reads as TGTGCCAGCAGCTTAACAACCCTGAACTTGAGGGACGAGCAGTACTTC. It is translated as CASSLTTLNLRDEQYF.

V gene TRBV19 combines with J gene TRBJ2-7; D gene ambiguous. Germline CDR1 is LNHDA and CDR2 is SQIVND (reference sequence). Trimming left V 6 bases short and J 2 bases short, with 14 bases between. The CDR3 is made up of 14 amino acids. The CDR3 spells CASSGRIQTYEQYV. As DNA, the CDR3 is TGTGCCAGTAGCGGACGGATACAAACCTACGAGCAGTACGTC.

CDR3 sequence (DNA): TGTGCCAGCAGTGAATCTCGAGGTGACGAGCAGTACGTC. Residues: CASSESRGDEQYV. The V gene is TRBV6-1, the J gene TRBJ2-7; D remains unclear. Trimming cost V 2 bases and J 5 bases, with 10 bases left between them. This CDR3 contains 13 residues. From germline, CDR1 is MNHNS and CDR2 SASEGT.

This clone occurred once. This chain uses TRBV11-3 with TRBJ2-3; 9 positions agree with TRBD2. The CDR3 length is 16 residues. CDR1 SGHNT and CDR2 YENEEA come from the germline V gene. V was clipped by 5 bases and J by 2 bases; unmatched bases: 8. In DNA, the CDR3 is TGTGCCAGCAGCCCTAGAGCGGGGGGTTTCACAGATACGCAGTATTTT. Amino acid sequence: CASSPRAGGFTDTQYF.

The V and J genes are TRBV6-1 and TRBJ1-2; no clear D. The V end was cut by 0 bases, the J end by 4 bases, with 9 bases between. The CDR3 totals 14 residues. Looked up from germline, CDR1 is MNHNS and CDR2 is SASEGT. The CDR3 region is CASSEAGGSYGYTF. DNA of the CDR3: TGTGCCAGCAGTGAAGCGGGAGGATCCTATGGCTACACCTTC.

V and J are TRBV6-1 and TRBJ1-6; 7 bases are shared with TRBD1. V shed 1 base and J 10 bases; nucleotides not matched to a gene: 4. The V gene's germline CDR1 is MNHNS and CDR2 SASEGT. The CDR3 consists of 14 residues. Here the CDR3 reads CASSEGGGGSPLHF. The CDR3 DNA reads TGTGCCAGCAGTGAAGGAGGGGGCGGGTCACCCCTCCACTTT.

Only one count was recorded for this clone. This chain joins TRBV4-3 and TRBJ2-4; D may correspond to TRBD1 or TRBD2 (5 bases each). CDR3 length: 20 amino acids. V was shortened by 0 bases and J by 0 bases, with 21 bases between the two germline ends. Germline assignment: CDR1 LGHNA and CDR2 YSLEER. In DNA form, the CDR3 reads TGCGCCAGCAGCCAAGAAATTGAGGGCCACGGTGGGGGAGCCAAAAACATTCAGTACTTC. It specifies CASSQEIEGHGGGAKNIQYF.

The genes are TRBV19 and TRBJ1-4; TRBD1 aligns across 9 bases. The CDR3 runs to 16 residues. The germline V gene has CDR1 LNHDA and CDR2 SQIVND (reference sequence). The V and J ends lost 5 bases and 4 bases, in that order; junction bases with no gene match: 8. CDR3 sequence: CASSLTRGQGNEKLFF. In DNA, the CDR3 is TGTGCCAGTAGTCTAACGAGGGGACAGGGTAATGAAAAACTGTTTTTT.

The rearrangement joins TRBV27 to TRBJ2-7, with D possibly being TRBD2 (6 bases). Germline CDR1 and CDR2: MNHEY and SMNVEV (reference sequence). This CDR3 region has 13 residues. The ends were cut back, 7 bases at V and 0 bases at J, with 10 bases in the middle. CDR3 sequence (DNA): TGTGCCAGCATGGGCGGGGCCTCCTACGAGCAGTACTTC. Translation: CASMGGASYEQYF.

This chain links TRBV27 with TRBJ2-1, with 7 bases aligning to TRBD2. There are 14 residues in the CDR3. Trimming removed 10 bases from V and 3 bases from J; junction bases left unmatched: 9. CDR1 is MNHEY and CDR2 is SMNVEV in the germline V gene (reference sequence). CDR3 DNA: TGTGCCACCCACCCCGGGGGGATCTACAATGAGCAGTTCTTC. Translated, it gives CATHPGGIYNEQFF.

V gene TRBV5-5 combines with J gene TRBJ2-5; D possibly matches TRBD1 or TRBD2 (5 bases each). Germline CDR1 is SGHKS and CDR2 is YYEKEE (reference sequence). The length of the CDR3 is 14 residues. The V gene lost 3 bases and the J gene lost 2 bases, with 11 bases spanning the gap. The CDR3: CASSSPGPQETQYF. CDR3 sequence (DNA): TGTGCCAGCAGCTCCCCGGGACCGCAAGAGACCCAGTACTTC.

The chain is built from TRBV9 and TRBJ2-2; D is uncertain. CDR1 and CDR2 from the germline V gene are SGDLS and YYNGEE. The CDR3 has 14 residues. The V end was cut by 4 bases, the J end by 6 bases, with 13 bases between. CDR3 protein: CASSPTTEAGELFF. The CDR3 nucleotides read TGTGCCAGCAGCCCAACGACCGAGGCCGGGGAGCTGTTTTTT.